These 15 T cell receptor beta chains were sequenced from one sample in a study of T cell responses to AZD1222 COVID-19 vaccine. Sequencing was performed with immunoSEQ multiplex PCR; in TCRdb, only in-frame clones are kept and a portion is missing. The data hold 110,000 to 150,000 clones, with approximately 85% observed a single time. The sequencing here drew on peripheral blood, taken on day 0 of AZD1222 vaccination. Receptors originate from an adult in good health.

The rearrangement uses TRBV5-1 and TRBJ2-2; D perhaps matches TRBD1 (6 bases). The CDR3 is 13 residues long. V was shortened by 6 bases and J by 1 base, with 7 bases between the two germline ends. The germline V gene has CDR1 SGHRS and CDR2 YFSETQ. The CDR3 loop is CASTQGNTGELFF. The DNA for the CDR3 is TGCGCCAGCACACAGGGGAACACCGGGGAGCTGTTTTTT.

The V and J genes are TRBV5-1 and TRBJ2-7; TRBD2 aligns across 10 bases. CDR1 SGHRS and CDR2 YFSETQ come from the germline V gene. The CDR3 has 15 residues. V trimming: 4 bases; J trimming: 1 base; junction bases outside the gene matches: 5. The CDR3 DNA sequence: TGCGCCAGCAGCCTGAGGACTAGCGGATCCTACGAGCAGTACTTC. Translated, it gives CASSLRTSGSYEQYF.

The rearrangement joins TRBV13 to TRBJ2-6; 8 bases are shared with TRBD1. The CDR3 loop spans 18 amino acids. Germline CDR1 and CDR2: PRHDT and FYEKMQ (reference sequence). V gave up 1 base and J gave up 0 bases; unmatched junction bases: 5. This CDR3 reads CASSLVQGAVSGANVLTF. The CDR3 DNA reads TGTGCCAGCAGCTTAGTCCAGGGGGCCGTCTCTGGGGCCAACGTCCTGACTTTC.

The chain joins TRBV19 to TRBJ1-6; possibly TRBD1 for D (5 bases). This CDR3 comprises 13 residues. Germline loops: CDR1 LNHDA, CDR2 SQIVND (reference sequence). The V end was cut by 9 bases, the J end by 6 bases, with 12 bases between. The CDR3 sequence is CASGGAVNSPLHF. The CDR3 nucleotides read TGTGCCAGCGGAGGGGCGGTTAATTCACCCCTCCACTTT.

The chain employs TRBV5-1 and TRBJ2-3; D may be TRBD2 (6 bases). Trimming removed 4 bases from V and 2 bases from J, with 14 bases in between. Germline V gene sequence: CDR1 SGHRS, CDR2 YFSETQ. CDR3 length: 15 residues. This chain's CDR3 is CASSRDRGTTDTQYF. CDR3 DNA: TGCGCCAGCAGCCGGGATCGGGGGACCACAGATACGCAGTATTTT.

This clone was counted between two and nine times. The genes are TRBV27 and TRBJ1-4; no clear D gene. CDR1 and CDR2 (germline): MNHEY, SMNVEV (reference sequence). The CDR3 is made up of 14 amino acids. V shed 3 bases and J shed 5 bases, with 10 bases lying between them. The CDR3, as DNA: TGTGCCAGCAGTTTGTCGGCCGGGAATGAAAAACTGTTTTTT. Protein product: CASSLSAGNEKLFF. The variable domain in full, completed from reference TRBV27 and TRBJ1-4, reads EAQVTQNPRYLITVTGKKLTVTCSQNMNHEYMSWYRQDPGLGLRQIYYSMNVEVTDKGDVPEGYKVSRKEKRNFPLILESPSPNQTSLYFCASSLSAGNEKLFFGSGTQLSVL.

The chain couples TRBV7-8 to TRBJ1-6; D possibly corresponds to TRBD1 (6 bases). CDR1 is SGHVS and CDR2 is FQNEAQ in the germline V gene. The V and J ends lost 1 base and 7 bases respectively, with 17 bases between them. The CDR3 totals 17 residues. This CDR3 is CASSLVPTTGANSPLHF. For the CDR3, the DNA is TGTGCCAGCAGCTTAGTCCCCACGACAGGTGCGAATTCACCCCTCCACTTT. Using reference TRBV7-8 and TRBJ1-6 for the parts outside the CDR3, the full variable domain is GAGVSQSPRYKVAKRGQDVALRCDPISGHVSLFWYQQALGQGPEFLTYFQNEAQLDKSGLPSDRFFAERPEGSVSTLKIQRTQQEDSAVYLCASSLVPTTGANSPLHFGNGTRLTVT.

The chain uses TRBV4-1 and TRBJ1-1, with D hard to call. V lost 3 bases to trimming and J lost 2 bases, with 10 bases between them. Germline assignment: CDR1 MGHRA and CDR2 YSYEKL. This CDR3 comprises 14 residues. CDR3 loop: CASSQAPLNTEAFF. DNA for the CDR3: TGCGCCAGCAGCCAGGCCCCCCTTAACACTGAAGCTTTCTTT.

The chain joins TRBV18 to TRBJ2-5, with D possibly being TRBD1 (5 bases). The length of the CDR3 is 15 residues. V was cut by 6 bases and J by 5 bases, with 19 bases left in between. The germline CDR1 and CDR2 sequences are KGHSH and LQKENI. CDR3 nucleotide sequence: TGTGCCAGCTCGTCACCAGGGTGGTACGGCGAGACCCAGTACTTC. As protein: CASSSPGWYGETQYF. The full variable domain, rest sourced from reference TRBV18 and TRBJ2-5, is NAGVMQNPRHLVRRRGQEARLRCSPMKGHSHVYWYRQLPEEGLKFMVYLQKENIIDESGMPKERFSAEFPKEGPSILRIQQVVRGDSAAYFCASSSPGWYGETQYFGPGTRLLVL.

There are a few counts of this clone. The chain has TRBV5-4 and TRBJ1-4, with D possibly matching TRBD1 (5 bases). V lost 4 bases to trimming and J lost 2 bases, with 15 bases between them. The CDR3 spans 16 residues. Germline-derived CDR1 and CDR2 are SGHNT and YYREEE (reference sequence). Written as DNA, the CDR3 is TGTGCCAGCAGCCGAGGGGCCAGGAACACTAATGAAAAACTGTTTTTT. Protein: CASSRGARNTNEKLFF.

The gene calls are TRBV10-3 and TRBJ2-1; 7 positions match TRBD2. The CDR3 is 14 residues long. Germline V lookup: CDR1 ENHRY, CDR2 SYGVKD. V lost 0 bases, J lost 12 bases, and 8 bases stayed unmatched. The CDR3 reads CAISESGLAGVQFF. DNA for the CDR3: TGTGCCATCAGTGAGTCGGGTTTGGCGGGGGTGCAGTTCTTC.

This clone appeared once. The J gene is TRBJ1-2, the V gene TRBV21-1; whether TRBD1, the table's D call, matches the DNA was not checked. TRBV21-1 is noted as a pseudogene. CDR3 length: 17 residues. CDR3 sequence: CASSKEEGMDRLYGYTF. CDR3 nucleotide sequence: TGTGCCAGCAGCAAAGAAGAGGGGATGGACAGACTCTATGGCTACACCTTC.

The gene calls are TRBV7-2 and TRBJ2-3, with a tentative D call TRBD2 (7 bases). V gave up 8 bases and J gave up 1 base, with 19 bases separating them. The CDR3 has 16 amino acids. The germline gives CDR1 SGHTA, CDR2 FQGNSA. CDR3 loop: CASREGGVLGTDTQYF. DNA for the CDR3: TGTGCCAGCCGAGAGGGGGGGGTCCTCGGCACAGATACGCAGTATTTT.

The genes are TRBV27 and TRBJ2-7; the D gene is possibly TRBD2 (5 bases). From germline, CDR1 is MNHEY and CDR2 SMNVEV (reference sequence). This CDR3 comprises 14 residues. With 7 bases removed from V and 0 bases from J, the gap between germline ends came to 13 bases. The CDR3 region is CASIPSWSSYEQYF. The CDR3 bases are TGTGCCAGCATCCCTAGCTGGAGCTCCTACGAGCAGTACTTC.

The V gene is TRBV6-4, the J gene TRBJ1-1; D might be TRBD1 (5 bases). The CDR3 has 13 amino acids. CDR1 MRHNA and CDR2 SNTAGT come from the germline V gene. V was cut by 2 bases and J by 4 bases, with 8 bases left in between. The CDR3 nucleotides read TGTGCCAGCAGTGACGGGACTGCCACTGAAGCTTTCTTT. Translation: CASSDGTATEAFF.